The rows below give T cell receptor beta chains drawn from one sample of a study of memory CD4+ T cells and cytomegalovirus serostatus. Some clones are missing from TCRdb's copy, which holds only in-frame ones; the method was immunoSEQ multiplex PCR. The table shows 45,000 to 65,000 clones, with about four fifths occurring only once. Source material: memory CD4+ T cells from blood. The receptors were gathered from an adult in good health and CMV-seronegative. CDR3s include the opening cysteine and the closing phenylalanine or tryptophan. A D gene is named only where the DNA matches it firmly. Clone size is stated in some rows and not others, as once, few, many or a class when expanded.

>TRBV19|.|.|TRBJ2-2
TGTGCCAGTAGTATAATACAGCTCACCGGGGAGCTGTTTTTT
CASSIIQLTGELFF
>TRBV28|.|.|TRBJ1-1
TGTGCCAGCAGTTTGCGGACTGAAGCTTTCTTT
CASSLRTEAFF
>TRBV5-1|.|TRBD2|TRBJ2-1
TGCGCCAGCAGCTTGGCTTCACTAGCGGGTGAGCAGTTCTTC
CASSLASLAGEQFF
>TRBV4-2|.|.|TRBJ1-6
TGTGCCAGCAGCCAAGAGGAAGGCAGGGCATCACCCCTCCACTTT
CASSQEEGRASPLHF
>TRBV7-2|.|.|TRBJ1-2
TGTGCCAGCAGCTCGGATTGGACGAACTATGGCTACACCTTC
CASSSDWTNYGYTF
>TRBV6-1|.|TRBD1|TRBJ1-2
TGTGCCAGCAGTGGGGGACAGGCCTCAACCTATGGCTACACCTTC
CASSGGQASTYGYTF
>TRBV10-3|.|TRBD1|TRBJ2-2
TGTGCCATCAGTGAGGACAGGGCCCTTGTCGGGGAGCTGTTTTTT
CAISEDRALVGELFF
>TRBV5-4|.|.|TRBJ1-2
TGTGCCAGCAGCTTAACGCAGGGTGGCGGCTACACCTTC
CASSLTQGGGYTF
>TRBV9|.|.|TRBJ2-3
TGTGCCAGCAGCGTAGAAGTAGGAGGGATCACAGATACGCAGTATTTT
CASSVEVGGITDTQYF
>TRBV18|.|.|TRBJ2-7
TGTGCCAGCTCACCGTTGGAGGGATACGAGCAGTACTTC
CASSPLEGYEQYF
>TRBV9|few|TRBD1|TRBJ2-4
TGTGCCAGCAGCGAGGGACAGGGGGACCGCGTCCGTCTCGCCAAAAACATTCAGTACTTC
CASSEGQGDRVRLAKNIQYF
>TRBV5-5|once|TRBD2|TRBJ2-2
TGTGCCAGCAGCTCGGGGGGGCCGTCCACCGGGGAGCTGTTTTTT
CASSSGGPSTGELFF
>TRBV5-4|.|.|TRBJ1-1
TGTGCCAGCAGCTTGGCGGGGCGGATGAACACTGAAGCTTTCTTT
CASSLAGRMNTEAFF
>TRBV28|few|.|TRBJ1-2
TGTGCCAGCAGTTTGAACAGCCGCGATGGCTACACCTTC
CASSLNSRDGYTF
>TRBV30|.|.|TRBJ1-2
TGTGCCTGGAGGTTCGGGGACTATGGCTACACCTTC
CAWRFGDYGYTF
>TRBV28|.|.|TRBJ1-2
TGTGCCAGCGGTCCCCCGGGACACCCTTGGGGCTACACCTTC
CASGPPGHPWGYTF
>TRBV10-3|.|.|TRBJ2-4
TGTGCCATCAGTGAGGGGCAGAGAAACATTCAGTACTTC
CAISEGQRNIQYF
>TRBV18|.|.|TRBJ2-2
TGTGCCAGCTCACCCGTTTCGGCCGCGGGCACCGGGGAGCTGTTTTTT
CASSPVSAAGTGELFF
>TRBV11-2|few|.|TRBJ2-3
TGTGCCAGCCAGCGGGACAGTTACACAGATACGCAGTATTTT
CASQRDSYTDTQYF
>TRBV6-1|.|TRBD1|TRBJ1-5
TGTGCCAGCAGTGCCCGACAGGGGGGAAGCAATCAGCCCCAGCATTTT
CASSARQGGSNQPQHF
>TRBV21-1|.|.|TRBJ2-2
TGTGCCAGCAGCAAAGAGGCCGGGAACGGGGGGCAGAACACCGGGGAGCTGTTTTTT
CASSKEAGNGGQNTGELFF
>TRBV5-6|.|.|TRBJ2-7
TGTGCCAGCAACGGGGTCTCCTACGAGCAGTACTTC
CASNGVSYEQYF
>TRBV5-1|.|.|TRBJ1-2
TGCGCCAGCAGCTTGGCCCCAGGGAAAGGTGGCTACACCTTC
CASSLAPGKGGYTF
>TRBV11-2|.|.|TRBJ2-2
TGTGCCAGCAGCTTATTTACTTGGGCCGGGGAGCTGTTTTTT
CASSLFTWAGELFF
>TRBV2|.|.|TRBJ1-6
TGTGCCAGCAGTGAAGGTGGGGCGGGGAATTCACCCCTCCACTTT
CASSEGGAGNSPLHF
>TRBV7-2|.|TRBD1|TRBJ2-2
TGTGCCAGCAGCTTATTCGGACAGGAAGGCGGGGAGCTGTTTTTT
CASSLFGQEGGELFF
>TRBV7-9|.|.|TRBJ1-2
TGTGCCAGCAGCTTAGCCACTGGAGATGGCTACACCTTC
CASSLATGDGYTF
>TRBV19|.|TRBD1|TRBJ1-6
TGTGCCAGTAGTAGGGGACAGGGCGATCGTTCACCCCTCCACTTT
CASSRGQGDRSPLHF
>TRBV2|.|TRBD2|TRBJ2-1
TGTGCCAGCAGGGCGGGGGGTTACAATGAGCAGTTCTTC
CASRAGGYNEQFF
>TRBV28|.|TRBD1|TRBJ1-1
TGTGCCAGCAGAGGGACAGCGAACACTGAAGCTTTCTTT
CASRGTANTEAFF
>TRBV19|.|.|TRBJ1-1
TGTGCCAGCACGGACCAAGACAGGCGGAACACTGAAGCTTTCTTT
CASTDQDRRNTEAFF
>TRBV25-1|.|.|TRBJ1-1
TGTGCCAGCGGCACCGGGACATACCCTGAAGCTTTCTTT
CASGTGTYPEAFF
>TRBV18|.|.|TRBJ2-2
TGTGCCAGCTCACCCGTGCGGGGCACGAACACCGGGGAGCTGTTTTTT
CASSPVRGTNTGELFF
>TRBV19|.|TRBD1|TRBJ1-5
TGTGCCAGTAGTATAACTGGGGGACAGGGGGTTCAGCCCCAGCATTTT
CASSITGGQGVQPQHF
>TRBV7-2|.|TRBD2|TRBJ2-2
TGTGCCAGCAGCCCGAGCGGGGGTGGCACCGGGGAGCTGTTTTTT
CASSPSGGGTGELFF
>TRBV9|.|.|TRBJ2-6
TGTGCCAGCAGCCGACAGGCGACTATACTAAGCTCTGGGGCCAACGTCCTGACTTTC
CASSRQATILSSGANVLTF
>TRBV6-1|.|TRBD1|TRBJ1-2
TGTGCCAGCAGGACACAGGGGGCGAACTATGGCTACACCTTC
CASRTQGANYGYTF
>TRBV7-9|.|.|TRBJ1-1
TGTGCCAGCAGCTTAGTGGGGGGCCGGAGGACTGAAGCTTTCTTT
CASSLVGGRRTEAFF
>TRBV6-1|.|TRBD1|TRBJ1-6
TGTGCCAGCAGTGCCCCCACAGGGGGCTTGAATTCACCCCTCCACTTT
CASSAPTGGLNSPLHF
>TRBV7-2|.|.|TRBJ1-2
TGTGCCAGCAGCTTAGGGTCCTATGGCTACACCTTC
CASSLGSYGYTF
>TRBV5-1|.|.|TRBJ1-1
TGCGCCAGCAGGCCTTTCGGGGTTACGAACACTGAAGCTTTCTTT
CASRPFGVTNTEAFF
>TRBV2|.|TRBD1|TRBJ2-7
TGTGCCAGCAGTACAGGGGCAGCAACCTACGAGCAGTACTTC
CASSTGAATYEQYF
>TRBV14|.|.|TRBJ1-3
TGTGCCAGCAGCCAAGTCGGTGGCGTTTTTGGAAACACCATATATTTT
CASSQVGGVFGNTIYF
>TRBV11-1|once|.|TRBJ2-5
TGTGCCAGCAGTCCGGACCGGACTCAAGAGACCCAGTACTTC
CASSPDRTQETQYF
>TRBV19|few|.|TRBJ1-6
TGTGCCAGTAGTTCCGGACGAATGCCTTCCACCTATAATTCACCCCTCCACTTT
CASSSGRMPSTYNSPLHF
>TRBV19|once|.|TRBJ1-1
TGTGCCAGTAGCCTTCGACAGGCCGCTGAAGCTTTCTTT
CASSLRQAAEAFF
>TRBV2|.|TRBD1|TRBJ2-7
TGTGCCAGCAGTCGCGAAGGACAGGGCTACGAGCAGTACTTC
CASSREGQGYEQYF
>TRBV18|.|.|TRBJ2-7
TGTGCCAGCTCACCAGGACAGAGCTCCTACGAGCAGTACTTC
CASSPGQSSYEQYF
>TRBV7-6|.|.|TRBJ1-5
TGTGCCAGCAGCTTGGCAGGGAGCAATCAGCCCCAGCATTTT
CASSLAGSNQPQHF
>TRBV5-4|.|.|TRBJ1-1
TGTGCCAGCAGCTTGCAAAGGGGCGAAGCTTTCTTT
CASSLQRGEAFF
>TRBV30|.|.|TRBJ1-1
TGTGCCTGGGGTAACCCTTTACACACTGAAGCTTTCTTT
CAWGNPLHTEAFF
>TRBV11-2|once|.|TRBJ2-3
TGTGCCAGCAGCTTAGATGGGGTAGTCGGCACAGATACGCAGTATTTT
CASSLDGVVGTDTQYF
>TRBV19|few|TRBD1|TRBJ2-7
TGTGCCAGTAGTACGGCCGGGACAGCTTCCTACGAGCAGTACTTC
CASSTAGTASYEQYF